These T cell receptor beta chains were read from a single sample in a study of neoadjuvant nivolumab and ipilimumab in lung cancer. The assay was immunoSEQ multiplex PCR, and TCRdb's table has in-frame clones only and misses some. Seen here are over 4,000 clones, about nine tenths observed once, and the top ten hold more than 2.5%. Sequenced here: blood, sampled after neoadjuvant nivolumab, alone or with ipilimumab, at or shortly before surgery. These receptor sequences come from an adult with non-small cell lung cancer. Some clones in this sample may be carry-over from other donors' samples. The CDR3 runs from the conserved cysteine through the conserved F or W. The D gene is left open where the match is weak. Clone size is not always given. Where it is, it says once, few, many or a class for expanded clones.

d_gene	v_gene	j_gene	abundance	len	CDR3aa	CDR3nt
NA	TRBV5-4	TRBJ1-4	NA	15	CASSSKGGSNEKLFF	TGTGCCAGCAGCTCGAAGGGGGGGTCTAATGAAAAACTGTTTTTT
TRBD2	TRBV9	TRBJ2-7	few	16	CASSVGAGGVIYEQYF	TGTGCCAGCAGCGTAGGAGCGGGAGGAGTGATCTACGAGCAGTACTTC
NA	TRBV30	TRBJ1-2	NA	11	CAWRDLYGYTF	TGTGCCTGGAGAGATCTTTATGGCTACACCTTC
TRBD1	TRBV6-6	TRBJ2-7	NA	14	CASRTGGGSYEQYF	TGTGCCAGCAGGACAGGGGGCGGCTCCTACGAGCAGTACTTC
NA	TRBV7-9	TRBJ2-7	NA	15	CASSPGTPKAYEQYF	TGTGCCAGCAGCCCAGGGACCCCAAAGGCCTACGAGCAGTACTTC
NA	TRBV12-5	TRBJ1-1	NA	18	CASGLGQSWDALSTEAFF	TGTGCTAGTGGTTTGGGCCAGTCATGGGACGCTCTATCCACTGAAGCTTTCTTT
NA	TRBV5-1	TRBJ2-3	NA	13	CASSPLGSDTQYF	TGCGCCAGCAGCCCCCTTGGGTCAGATACGCAGTATTTT
NA	TRBV27	TRBJ2-7	NA	14	CASRPISGSYEQYF	TGTGCCAGCAGACCCATTTCGGGCTCCTACGAGCAGTACTTC
NA	TRBV7-9	TRBJ2-7	NA	13	CASSLERGGEQYF	TGTGCCAGCAGCTTAGAAAGGGGGGGCGAGCAGTACTTC
NA	TRBV4-1	TRBJ1-1	NA	15	CASSLREVQSTEAFF	TGCGCCAGCAGCCTGAGGGAGGTACAATCCACTGAAGCTTTCTTT
TRBD1	TRBV5-6	TRBJ2-7	NA	15	CASSLTGQDSYEQYF	TGTGCCAGCAGCTTGACGGGACAGGACTCCTACGAGCAGTACTTC
TRBD2	TRBV14	TRBJ2-5	NA	15	CASSQGTSGFETQYF	TGTGCCAGCAGCCAGGGGACTAGCGGATTCGAGACCCAGTACTTC
TRBD1	TRBV29-1	TRBJ2-5	NA	13	CSVITGGGETQYF	TGCAGCGTCATTACAGGGGGCGGGGAGACCCAGTACTTC
NA	TRBV28	TRBJ1-2	NA	12	CASSFLNYGYTF	TGTGCCAGCAGTTTCCTTAACTATGGCTACACCTTC
TRBD2	TRBV14	TRBJ2-3	NA	14	CASSQAGGPETQYF	TGTGCCAGCAGCCAAGCGGGAGGGCCTGAGACGCAGTATTTT
TRBD1	TRBV7-3	TRBJ1-2	NA	16	CASSLDGGGTGESYTF	TGTGCCAGCAGCCTAGACGGGGGTGGGACAGGGGAGAGCTACACCTTC
TRBD1	TRBV5-1	TRBJ1-1	NA	15	CASSLAVNRGPEAFF	TGCGCCAGCAGCTTGGCCGTAAACAGGGGTCCTGAAGCTTTCTTT
NA	TRBV2	TRBJ2-7	NA	10	CASSYYEQYF	TGTGCCAGCAGTTACTACGAGCAGTACTTC
NA	TRBV11-2	TRBJ1-1	once	13	CASSLDRVGGAFF	TGTGCCAGCAGCTTAGACAGGGTTGGTGGAGCTTTCTTT
NA	TRBV7-3	TRBJ1-1	few	13	CASSQLGAAEAFF	TGTGCCAGCAGCCAGCTGGGGGCCGCTGAAGCTTTCTTT
NA	TRBV7-8	TRBJ2-3	NA	15	CASHPSRASTDTQYF	TGTGCCAGCCACCCCAGCAGAGCTAGCACAGATACGCAGTATTTT
NA	TRBV7-2	TRBJ2-6	NA	15	CASSFGNSGANVLTF	TGTGCCAGCAGCTTTGGGAACTCTGGGGCCAACGTCCTGACTTTC
TRBD2	TRBV5-1	TRBJ2-1	NA	13	CASSLFSGGEQFF	TGCGCCAGCAGCTTGTTTTCGGGGGGTGAGCAGTTCTTC
TRBD2	TRBV5-1	TRBJ2-1	NA	19	CASSLAGTSVENSYNEQFF	TGCGCCAGCAGCTTGGCCGGGACTAGCGTTGAAAACTCCTACAATGAGCAGTTCTTC
TRBD1	TRBV29-1	TRBJ1-5	NA	13	CSVGGTGNQPQHF	TGCAGCGTTGGGGGGACAGGGAATCAGCCCCAGCATTTT
NA	TRBV12-1	TRBJ1-2	NA	13	CASSHTGDYGYTF	TGTGCCAGCAGCCATACAGGGGACTATGGCTACACCTTC
NA	TRBV10-2	TRBJ2-3	NA	13	CASRTPYTDTQYF	TGCGCCAGCAGGACTCCGTACACAGATACGCAGTATTTT
TRBD1	TRBV11-1	TRBJ1-1	NA	16	CASSPNPTGINTEAFF	TGTGCCAGCAGCCCCAACCCGACAGGGATAAACACTGAAGCTTTCTTT
TRBD1	TRBV6-6	TRBJ2-7	NA	14	CASSFRTGSYEQYF	TGTGCCAGCAGTTTTCGGACAGGATCCTACGAGCAGTACTTC
NA	TRBV9	TRBJ2-5	NA	14	CASSVDGIEETQYF	TGTGCCAGCAGCGTAGATGGGATCGAAGAGACCCAGTACTTC
NA	TRBV30	TRBJ1-5	once	17	CAWSPGRGTLTNQPQHF	TGTGCCTGGAGCCCCGGGAGGGGAACTCTGACCAATCAGCCCCAGCATTTT
NA	TRBV5-4	TRBJ1-1	NA	14	CASSPRIENTEAFF	TGTGCCAGCAGCCCCCGAATAGAGAACACTGAAGCTTTCTTT
NA	TRBV29-1	TRBJ1-1	NA	10	CSVQYTEAFF	TGCAGCGTCCAATACACTGAAGCTTTCTTT
TRBD1	TRBV7-9	TRBJ1-5	NA	13	CASSQQGNQPQHF	TGTGCCAGCAGCCAACAGGGGAATCAGCCCCAGCATTTT
TRBD1	TRBV11-2	TRBJ2-3	NA	15	CASSRGQGGTDTQYF	TGTGCCAGCAGCAGGGGGCAGGGGGGCACAGATACGCAGTATTTT
NA	TRBV11-1	TRBJ1-2	NA	13	CASTLRGAYGYTF	TGTGCCAGCACTCTCCGGGGGGCCTATGGCTACACCTTC
NA	TRBV7-9	TRBJ2-5	NA	11	CATPKGETQYF	TGTGCCACCCCTAAGGGAGAGACCCAGTACTTC
NA	TRBV5-6	TRBJ1-3	NA	15	CASSPWTSSGNTIYF	TGTGCCAGCAGCCCGTGGACATCCTCTGGAAACACCATATATTTT
NA	TRBV20-1	TRBJ2-3	once	11	CSPPGGDTQYF	TGCAGTCCTCCTGGAGGGGATACGCAGTATTTT
TRBD2	TRBV11-1	TRBJ2-3	NA	16	CASSLRTSGLRDTQYF	TGTGCCAGCAGCTTACGGACTAGCGGGCTCAGAGATACGCAGTATTTT
TRBD2	TRBV5-5	TRBJ2-5	NA	16	CASSSSSTSGQETQYF	TGTGCCAGCAGCTCCAGTTCGACTAGCGGACAAGAGACCCAGTACTTC
TRBD1	TRBV7-6	TRBJ2-7	NA	16	CASSGGTGEGYYEQYF	TGTGCCAGCAGCGGTGGGACAGGGGAGGGTTACTACGAGCAGTACTTC
NA	TRBV30	TRBJ1-2	NA	14	CAWIAQGVGYGYTF	TGTGCCTGGATTGCACAGGGAGTCGGCTATGGCTACACCTTC
NA	TRBV6-6	TRBJ1-2	NA	15	CASLTGGRGVDGYTF	TGTGCCAGCTTAACGGGGGGCAGGGGCGTTGATGGCTACACCTTC
NA	TRBV11-2	TRBJ2-1	NA	15	CASSPQVSSYNEQFF	TGTGCCAGCAGCCCCCAGGTTAGCTCCTACAATGAGCAGTTCTTC
NA	TRBV18	TRBJ1-1	once	12	CASSIDNTEAFF	TGTGCCAGCTCAATTGATAACACTGAAGCTTTCTTT
NA	TRBV11-2	TRBJ2-1	NA	14	CASSLALARNEQFF	TGTGCCAGCAGCTTAGCACTAGCCCGTAATGAGCAGTTCTTC
TRBD2	TRBV5-4	TRBJ2-3	NA	16	CASSPGTSGNPDTQYF	TGTGCCAGCAGTCCCGGGACTAGCGGGAACCCAGATACGCAGTATTTT
NA	TRBV7-3	TRBJ2-1	NA	15	CASSLRRGTSNEQFF	TGTGCCAGCAGCTTAAGGAGGGGCACCTCCAATGAGCAGTTCTTC
TRBD1	TRBV2	TRBJ1-2	NA	13	CASSRTDRDGYTF	TGTGCCAGCAGTCGGACGGACAGGGATGGCTACACCTTC
NA	TRBV2	TRBJ1-1	NA	11	CASIVNTEAFF	TGTGCCAGCATTGTGAACACTGAAGCTTTCTTT
NA	TRBV2	TRBJ1-2	NA	13	CASSPLRSDGYTF	TGTGCCAGCAGCCCTCTACGCAGCGACGGCTACACCTTC
NA	TRBV27	TRBJ2-7	few	13	CASSLRLVGEQYF	TGTGCCAGCAGTTTAAGGTTGGTGGGGGAGCAGTACTTC